The present entry profiles one T cell receptor beta chain with its context. The germline CDR1 and CDR2 sequences are GTSNPN and SVGIG (reference sequence). V was shortened by 1 base and J by 6 bases, with 16 bases between the two germline ends. The CDR3 contains 15 residues. Study processing details: Reference gene primers were amplified, and this amplification served to estimate nucleated cell counts. Method: immunoSEQ multiplex PCR; TCRdb's copy keeps in-frame clones and lacks some. V, J and clone size were drawn from that table, and D and trimming were deduced from the DNA. The repertoire holds around 250,000 clones, with roughly 87% as singletons. The sample is drawn from a study of blood T cell repertoires in COVID-19. Across the whole study: There were acute and convalescent COVID-19 samples, and they came from the United States, Italy and Spain. T cells, B-cell-depleted T cells, or PBMCs provided the cDNA or gDNA that served as material.

Sequenced sample: peripheral blood. The TCR comes from a woman aged 40 to 50 who had recovered from COVID-19. This chain joins TRBV30 and TRBJ1-5; D remains unclear. The CDR3 DNA sequence: TGTGCCTGGAGTGCCAAAGGAGGAATTAGTCAGCCCCAGCATTTT. It is translated as CAWSAKGGISQPQHF. The variable domain in full, completed from reference TRBV30 and TRBJ1-5, reads SQTIHQWPATLVQPVGSPLSLECTVEGTSNPNLYWYRQAAGRGLQLLFYSVGIGQISSEVPQNLSASRPQDRQFILSSKKLLLSDSGFYLCAWSAKGGISQPQHFGDGTRLSIL.